Below, 23 T cell receptor beta chains from the same sample are listed, as sequenced in a study of blood T cell repertoires in COVID-19 (dated by TCRdb to between 2020 and 2021). The protocol used for the library was the immunoSEQ multiplex PCR assay. What TCRdb holds here is the immuneACCESS table cut down to in-frame rearrangements. Part of the clones is not present; checked against another copy, under half of the missing clones reflect an unresolved V gene, and the others are unexplained. The sample table records around 100,000 clones; 65% to 85% of these occur just once. The ten largest clones represent 15% to 20% of the sample. Input material: peripheral blood. Receptors originate from a woman aged 55-69 years with acute or convalescent COVID-19.

The gene calls are TRBV5-6 and TRBJ1-1; 8 nucleotides align to TRBD1. The CDR3 runs 14 residues. The germline CDR1 and CDR2 sequences are SGHDT and YYEEEE. V lost 2 bases to trimming and J lost 4 bases; unmatched junction nucleotides: 4. CDR3 DNA sequence: TGTGCCAGCAGCTTCGGACAGGGTAGCACTGAAGCTTTCTTT. Its protein is CASSFGQGSTEAFF.

This clone is a singleton in its sample. The chain joins TRBV7-8 to TRBJ1-5, with 7 bases matching TRBD1. J lost 3 bases, V lost 2 bases, and 1 base had no gene match. Looked up from germline, CDR1 is SGHVS and CDR2 is FQNEAQ. The CDR3 has 14 amino acids. CDR3 nucleotides: TGTGCCAGCAGCTTAACAGGGGCCAATCAGCCCCAGCATTTT. This gives the protein CASSLTGANQPQHF.

The chain links TRBV3-1 (or the pseudogene TRBV3-2) to TRBJ1-2, with D perhaps matching TRBD1 (5 bases). This CDR3 region has 16 residues. Germline CDR1 is LGHDT and CDR2 is YNNKEL (reference sequence). V dropped 0 bases and J dropped 7 bases, with 18 bases sitting between them. The CDR3 nucleotides read TGTGCCAGCAGCCAAGAAGTAGGGCACGGGGGGGGTGGCTACACCTTC. Its translation: CASSQEVGHGGGGYTF.

A single count supports this clone. The chain is built from TRBV11-3 and TRBJ2-2, with D tentatively TRBD2 (6 bases). Germline V lookup: CDR1 SGHNT, CDR2 YENEEA. The CDR3 runs to 15 residues. V was shortened by 7 bases and J by 3 bases, with 15 bases between the two germline ends. The CDR3: CASTQGGADTGELFF. CDR3 bases: TGTGCCAGCACCCAGGGAGGAGCGGACACCGGGGAGCTGTTTTTT.

V and J are TRBV7-2 and TRBJ2-3; 8 positions match TRBD2. The CDR3 extends over 16 amino acids. The junction had 9 bases not matched to a gene; V was cut back by 5 bases and J by 2 bases. Germline CDR1 reads SGHTA; CDR2 reads FQGNSA. CDR3 nucleotides: TGTGCCAGCAGCCCCGTGGGACTAGATTTCACAGATACGCAGTATTTT. Translated, it gives CASSPVGLDFTDTQYF.

The V and J genes are TRBV10-3 and TRBJ1-1; D gene ambiguous. With 3 bases removed from V and 4 bases from J, the gap between germline ends came to 12 bases. CDR3 length: 14 amino acids. CDR1 and CDR2 (germline): ENHRY, SYGVKD. For the CDR3, the DNA is TGTGCCATCAGTGACCACGGAGAACGCACTGAAGCTTTCTTT. It is translated as CAISDHGERTEAFF.

This clone has ten or more counts. The chain joins TRBV27 to TRBJ1-5; D gene uncertain. The germline V gene encodes CDR1 MNHEY and CDR2 SMNVEV (reference sequence). V lost 3 bases and J lost 11, with 17 bases in between. The CDR3 sequence is 14 residues long. The CDR3 region has the DNA TGTGCCAGCAGTTTGAATCTAGCCGGTTCGTCCCAGCATTTT. This codes for CASSLNLAGSSQHF.

The V and J genes are TRBV5-5 and TRBJ2-3; possible D gene TRBD2, 6 bases. The V gene's germline CDR1 is SGHKS and CDR2 YYEKEE (reference sequence). The CDR3 has 15 residues. The V end lost 4 bases, the J end lost 2 bases, and 14 bases lay between the germline ends. CDR3 amino acids: CASSPFGGNTDTQYF. As DNA, the CDR3 is TGTGCCAGCAGCCCTTTCGGGGGTAACACAGATACGCAGTATTTT.

This clone was observed a single time. The rearrangement links TRBV27 to TRBJ2-2, with D perhaps matching TRBD2 (6 bases). This CDR3 is built from 15 residues. V lost 5 bases to trimming and J lost 0 bases, with 10 bases between them. Germline V CDR1 and CDR2: MNHEY, SMNVEV (reference sequence). CDR3 sequence: CASSTGTPNTGELFF. CDR3 coding DNA: TGTGCCAGCAGTACCGGGACTCCGAACACCGGGGAGCTGTTTTTT.

The V and J genes are TRBV7-2 and TRBJ1-3; D is uncertain. CDR1 is SGHTA, CDR2 FQGNSA, per germline. This CDR3 has 15 amino acids. V was trimmed by 1 base and J by 0 bases, leaving 7 bases between them. Here the CDR3 reads CASSLVLDSGNTIYF. As DNA, the CDR3 is TGTGCCAGCAGCTTAGTGTTAGACTCTGGAAACACCATATATTTT.

V and J are TRBV2 and TRBJ2-7; 8 positions match TRBD1. After removal of 4 bases from V and 7 bases from J, the junction contained 9 bases not matched to a gene. There are 14 residues in the CDR3. In germline, CDR1 is SNHLY, CDR2 FYNNEI. CDR3 nucleotide sequence: TGTGCCAGCAGTGGTACAGGGGGGCGTCGGGAGCAGTACTTC. As protein: CASSGTGGRREQYF.

The V gene is TRBV10-3, the J gene TRBJ2-5; TRBD1 aligns across 9 bases. Germline CDR1 is ENHRY and CDR2 is SYGVKD. The CDR3 spans 15 residues. J was trimmed by 2 bases and V by 6 bases; bases with no gene match: 7. This CDR3 is CAISPGQGKQETQYF. In nucleotides, the CDR3 is TGTGCCATCAGCCCGGGACAGGGAAAACAAGAGACCCAGTACTTC.

The gene calls are TRBV3-1 (or the pseudogene TRBV3-2) and TRBJ2-3, with 11 bases that match TRBD2. This CDR3 has 14 residues. Germline CDR1 LGHDT, CDR2 YNNKEL (reference sequence). With 4 bases clipped from V and 4 bases from J, the junction kept 1 base outside the gene matches. CDR3 residues: CASSPTSGADTQYF. For the CDR3, the DNA is TGTGCCAGCAGCCCGACTAGCGGGGCAGATACGCAGTATTTT.

The V gene is TRBV28, the J gene TRBJ1-2; D ambiguous. This CDR3 is 14 amino acids long. Germline assignment: CDR1 MDHEN and CDR2 SYDVKM. V lost 2 bases and J 6 bases, leaving 13 bases between the germline ends. CDR3 sequence reads: CASSLEGSRDGYTF. The CDR3 DNA sequence: TGTGCCAGCAGTTTAGAGGGATCCCGTGATGGCTACACCTTC.

The chain is built from TRBV5-1 and TRBJ2-3, with 14 bases aligning to TRBD2. Germline CDR1 SGHRS, CDR2 YFSETQ. V shed 4 bases and J 5 bases; nucleotides not matched to a gene: 12. The CDR3 is made up of 18 amino acids. The CDR3 nucleotides read TGCGCCAGCAGCACGGGGACTAGCGGGGGCAGCGGGCGAGATACGCAGTATTTT. It codes for CASSTGTSGGSGRDTQYF.

The table lists this clone with a few counts. The chain has TRBV5-1 and TRBJ1-1; 9 bases fit TRBD1. The trim removed 4 bases at V and 2 bases at J, leaving 15 bases unmatched. The CDR3 loop spans 18 amino acids. Germline values: CDR1 SGHRS, CDR2 YFSETQ. The CDR3 is CASSPYTGTGLGNTEAFF. Here the CDR3 DNA reads TGCGCCAGCAGCCCGTACACCGGGACAGGGCTGGGAAACACTGAAGCTTTCTTT.

The chain has TRBV6-2 or TRBV6-3 and TRBJ2-5; D not resolved. The CDR3 spans 17 residues. The germline V gene encodes CDR1 MNHEY and CDR2 SVGEGT. The germline V and J ends were trimmed by 0 bases and 7 bases, with 21 bases remaining between them. CDR3 DNA sequence: TGTGCCAGCAGTTACTCCCCCGTTTGGAGAAGAGATGGGACCCAGTACTTC. Its protein product is CASSYSPVWRRDGTQYF.

V and J are TRBV9 and TRBJ2-1; possibly TRBD2 for D (6 bases). Germline CDR1 SGDLS, CDR2 YYNGEE. The CDR3 extends over 15 amino acids. The V and J ends lost 4 bases and 3 bases respectively, with 14 bases between them. This CDR3 reads CASSLRGTDYNEQFF. The DNA for the CDR3 is TGTGCCAGCAGCCTTAGAGGGACTGACTACAATGAGCAGTTCTTC.

This clone was seen just once. V is TRBV15 and J is TRBJ2-1, with D possibly matching TRBD1 (5 bases). CDR1 LNHNV and CDR2 YYDKDF come from the germline V gene (reference sequence). The CDR3 is made up of 15 amino acids. V lost 0 bases and J 4 bases, leaving 10 bases between the germline ends. The CDR3 bases are TGTGCCACCAGCAGAGATGGCAGGGAATACAATGAGCAGTTCTTC. The encoded protein is CATSRDGREYNEQFF.

V gene TRBV10-3 combines with J gene TRBJ1-2, with D possibly matching TRBD1 (6 bases). The V gene lost 7 bases and the J gene lost 1 base, with 19 bases spanning the gap. The CDR3 spans 16 residues. CDR1 and CDR2 (germline): ENHRY, SYGVKD. The CDR3 sequence is CAIMAPDRLGNYGYTF. CDR3 coding DNA: TGTGCCATCATGGCTCCCGACAGGCTCGGTAACTATGGCTACACCTTC.

The rearrangement uses TRBV5-1 and TRBJ2-1; 8 nucleotides agree with TRBD2. This CDR3 is 15 amino acids long. V shed 4 bases and J 8 bases; nucleotides not matched to a gene: 11. Germline loops: CDR1 SGHRS, CDR2 YFSETQ. This chain's CDR3 is CASSLTPGGAYEQFF. The CDR3 bases are TGCGCCAGCAGCCTAACACCCGGGGGGGCCTATGAGCAGTTCTTC.

This chain links TRBV15 with TRBJ2-1; 8 nucleotides match TRBD2. V gave up 1 base and J gave up 8 bases; unmatched junction bases: 4. CDR3 length equals 14 residues. The germline CDR1 and CDR2 sequences are LNHNV and YYDKDF (reference sequence). This chain's CDR3 is CATSRVAGRDEQFF. CDR3 bases: TGTGCCACCAGCAGAGTAGCGGGACGGGATGAGCAGTTCTTC.

This clone was recorded a few times. The CDR3, as DNA: TGTGCTAGTGGTTTGGTGCGGCAGGGAATCTCTGAAGCTTTCTTT. Protein sequence: CASGLVRQGISEAFF. The rearrangement uses TRBV12-5 and TRBJ1-1, with TRBD1 as a possible D gene (5 bases). The CDR3 sequence is 15 residues long. V was cut by 0 bases and J by 6 bases, with 14 bases left in between. CDR1 is LGHNT, CDR2 FRNRAP, per germline.